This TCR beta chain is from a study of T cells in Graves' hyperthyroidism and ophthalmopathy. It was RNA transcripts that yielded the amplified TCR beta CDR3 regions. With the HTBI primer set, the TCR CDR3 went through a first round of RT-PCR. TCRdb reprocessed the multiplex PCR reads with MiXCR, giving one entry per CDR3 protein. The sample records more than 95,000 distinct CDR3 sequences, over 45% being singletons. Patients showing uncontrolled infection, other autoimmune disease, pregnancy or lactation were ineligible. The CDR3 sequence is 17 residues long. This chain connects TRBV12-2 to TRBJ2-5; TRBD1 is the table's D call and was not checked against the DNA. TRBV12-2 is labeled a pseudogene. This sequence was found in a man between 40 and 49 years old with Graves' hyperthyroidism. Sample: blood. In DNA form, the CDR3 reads TGTGCAAGTCGCTTCCGTCAGGGGCGCGGTGGTAGAGAGACCCAGTACTTC. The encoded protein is CASRFRQGRGGRETQYF.